What follows are 22 T cell receptor beta chains derived from one specimen sequenced in a study of Graves' ophthalmopathy and Graves' hyperthyroidism. As the template, RNA transcripts were used to amplify TCR beta CDR3 regions. Investigators did first-round RT-PCR with HTBI primers, then second-round multiplex PCR. One entry per CDR3 protein results from TCRdb running MiXCR on the multiplex PCR reads. Here the sample spans over a million distinct CDR3 sequences, about 36% being singletons. Sequencing was done on a sample of peripheral blood or thyroid tissue (not recorded which). The receptors were sampled from an adult man with Graves' hyperthyroidism.

There are a few counts of this clonotype. V is TRBV12-3 or TRBV12-4 and J is TRBJ2-7, with TRBD2 identical over 13 bases. The J segment lost 6 bases and the V segment lost 5 bases, leaving 7 bases of the junction unmatched. This CDR3 comprises 15 residues. In DNA, the CDR3 is TGTGCCAGCAGTGTGACTAGCGGGAGGCTTGGCGAGCAGTACTTC. Translated: CASSVTSGRLGEQYF.

This chain joins TRBV10-2 and TRBJ2-7, with D perhaps matching TRBD1 (6 bases). The V gene's germline CDR1 is WSHSY and CDR2 SAAADI. The CDR3 contains 15 residues. V was pared by 4 bases and J by 8 bases, with 21 bases between. The CDR3 DNA follows: TGCGCCAGCAGTGCTCTCAACAGCAGGGGACACAAGCAGTACTTC. It encodes CASSALNSRGHKQYF.

This clonotype was counted a single time. A much larger clone lies one base from this, so it may be a read error. This rearrangement joins TRBV6-6 to TRBJ1-1; D might be TRBD1 (5 bases). This CDR3 spans 14 amino acids. Germline lookup yields CDR1 MNHNY and CDR2 SVGAGI (reference sequence). In DNA, the CDR3 is TGTGCCATCAGTTTGGGGCTAGGGGACACTGAAGCTTTCTTT. Translation: CAISLGLGDTEAFF.

In this sample, this clonotype turned up many times. The rearrangement links TRBV4-1 to TRBJ1-4; D is uncertain. The germline V gene has CDR1 MGHRA and CDR2 YSYEKL. Trimming cost V 1 base and J 7 bases, with 4 bases left between them. The CDR3 is made up of 12 amino acids. The chain's CDR3 is CASSQVAEKLFF. The CDR3 DNA sequence: TGCGCCAGCAGCCAAGTCGCTGAAAAACTGTTTTTT.

This clonotype was picked up a small number of times. This chain links TRBV20-1 with TRBJ1-2, with 9 positions matching TRBD1. The V gene's germline CDR1 is DFQATT and CDR2 SNEGSKA (reference sequence). This CDR3 region has 13 residues. With 6 bases clipped from V and 4 bases from J, the junction kept 6 bases outside the gene matches. The DNA of the CDR3 is TGCAGTGCGAGGACAGGGGATGGCTATGGCTACACCTTC. Encoded protein: CSARTGDGYGYTF.

This clonotype was seen a handful of times. Here the CDR3 reads CSVEGLLVETQYF. The CDR3 DNA reads TGCAGCGTTGAGGGACTACTGGTAGAGACCCAGTACTTC. V and J are TRBV29-1 and TRBJ2-5; TRBD2 aligns across 7 bases. V gave up 3 bases and J gave up 4 bases; unmatched junction bases: 5. Germline CDR1 reads SQVTM; CDR2 reads ANQGSEA. The CDR3 is 13 residues long.

This clonotype was counted between two and nine times. This sequence joins TRBV5-6 and TRBJ2-7; D is unclear. Trimming removed 3 bases from V and 6 bases from J, with 10 bases in between. Germline CDR1 is SGHDT and CDR2 is YYEEEE. The CDR3 loop spans 12 amino acids. In DNA form, the CDR3 reads TGTGCCAGCAGCTCCTACACCTCCGAGCAGTACTTC. Its translation: CASSSYTSEQYF. Drawing the rest from reference TRBV5-6 and TRBJ2-7, the complete variable domain is DAGVTQSPTHLIKTRGQQVTLRCSPKSGHDTVSWYQQALGQGPQFIFQYYEEEERQRGNFPDRFSGHQFPNYSSELNVNALLLGDSALYLCASSSYTSEQYFGPGTRLTVT.

The gene calls are TRBV9 and TRBJ1-5; D is unresolved. Germline V gives CDR1 SGDLS, CDR2 YYNGEE. Between the trimmed V and J ends, which lost 5 bases and 0 bases, there was a span of 21 bases. There are 18 residues in the CDR3. The CDR3 sequence: CASSYGVLERHSNQPQHF. Here the CDR3 DNA reads TGTGCCAGCAGTTACGGGGTGCTAGAACGACATAGCAATCAGCCCCAGCATTTT.

On this clonotype: A read error may be the cause here, since a much bigger clone is one base away. The chain links TRBV29-1 to TRBJ2-2; D might be TRBD2 (5 bases). CDR1 and CDR2 from the germline V gene are SQVTM and ANQGSEA. Trimming left V 4 bases short and J 6 bases short, with 9 bases between. The CDR3 covers 12 residues. CDR3 nucleotide sequence: TGCAGCGTTGTATCGGGGTCCGGGGAGCTGTTTTTT. Protein product: CSVVSGSGELFF.

Concerning this clonotype: Sequence at one end of the junction differs from germline and may be a read error. The V gene is TRBV10-3, the J gene TRBJ1-4; D is unclear. The CDR3 has 17 residues. Germline V gene sequence: CDR1 ENHRY, CDR2 SYGVKD. CDR3 bases: TGTGCCAGCAGTCCCGATCAGATCCATGCAACTAATGAAAAACTGTTTTTT. It translates to CASSPDQIHATNEKLFF.

The J gene is TRBJ2-7, the V gene TRBV10-3; a possible D gene is TRBD2 (7 bases). Germline V gene data show CDR1 as ENHRY and CDR2 as SYGVKD. The CDR3 is 16 residues long. V gave up 4 bases and J gave up 3 bases, with 19 bases separating them. The CDR3, as DNA: TGTGCCATCAGTGGGACGGGGGGCTACCAACTCTACGAGCAGTACTTC. Residues: CAISGTGGYQLYEQYF.

This rearrangement joins TRBV2 to TRBJ1-2; D remains ambiguous. Germline loops: CDR1 SNHLY, CDR2 FYNNEI. CDR3 length equals 14 residues. The ends were cut back, 5 bases at V and 4 bases at J, with 14 bases in the middle. The CDR3 DNA reads TGTGCCAGCAGTTTTCTTGGAGGTGGCTATGGCTACACCTTC. Encoded protein: CASSFLGGGYGYTF.

This clonotype turned up a few times. The chain links TRBV29-1 to TRBJ2-1; D remains unclear. Germline V lookup: CDR1 SQVTM, CDR2 ANQGSEA. V was shortened by 8 bases and J by 10 bases, with 18 bases between the two germline ends. The CDR3 has 12 amino acids. The CDR3 DNA sequence: TGCAGCCTCATGGCGAACACCGGGGAGCAGTTCTTC. It codes for CSLMANTGEQFF.

On this clonotype: A much bigger clone sits one base away, suggesting this may be a read error. This chain joins TRBV7-6 and TRBJ2-2; the D gene could be TRBD1 or TRBD2 (5 bases each). CDR3 length: 15 amino acids. With 8 bases removed from V and 4 bases from J, the gap between germline ends came to 17 bases. Germline V gene data show CDR1 as SGHVS and CDR2 as FNYEAQ. DNA of the CDR3: TGTGCCAGCGGCCCCGGGACCGGTCCCACCGGGGAGCTGTTTTTT. Its protein is CASGPGTGPTGELFF.

In regard to this clonotype: Just one base apart from a much larger clone, this may be a read error. Here the CDR3 reads CASSFGYQGEKLFF. In DNA, the CDR3 is TGTGCCAGCAGCTTCGGGTACCAGGGAGAAAAACTGTTTTTT. V usage is TRBV11-2 and J usage is TRBJ1-4; weak D call: TRBD1 (5 bases). CDR1 SGHAT and CDR2 FQNNGV come from the germline V gene. With 3 bases removed from V and 8 bases from J, the gap between germline ends came to 13 bases. The CDR3 is made up of 14 amino acids.

At least ten counts were recorded for this clonotype. The V gene is TRBV20-1, the J gene TRBJ1-1; 10 bases fit TRBD1. The junction had 14 bases not matched to a gene; V was cut back by 2 bases and J by 8 bases. Germline CDR1 reads DFQATT; CDR2 reads SNEGSKA (reference sequence). The CDR3 totals 16 residues. This chain's CDR3 is CSARRTRDRGRREAFF. CDR3 nucleotides: TGCAGTGCTAGACGAACCCGGGACAGGGGACGACGAGAAGCTTTCTTT.

The CDR3 loop reads CATTGGTGFPGELFF. The CDR3 nucleotides read TGTGCCACCACAGGGGGCACGGGGTTTCCCGGGGAGCTGTTTTTT. The J gene is TRBJ2-2, the V gene TRBV10-3; 9 nucleotides line up with TRBD1. Germline CDR1 is ENHRY and CDR2 is SYGVKD. This CDR3 spans 15 amino acids. V trimming: 10 bases; J trimming: 6 bases; junction bases outside the gene matches: 12.

This clonotype has only a few counts. CDR3 sequence reads: CASSPLAGGLGEQFF. The CDR3 DNA sequence: TGTGCCAGCAGTCCACTAGCGGGAGGGCTGGGTGAGCAGTTCTTC. J is TRBJ2-7 and V is TRBV2; 13 positions match TRBD2. The better agreement between TRBJ2-1 and the DNA end casts doubt on the J call. This CDR3 is built from 15 residues. The V gene's germline CDR1 is SNHLY and CDR2 FYNNEI.

The chain couples TRBV25-1 to TRBJ1-2; D is perhaps TRBD1 (5 bases). This CDR3 is 12 amino acids long. With 4 bases removed from V and 12 bases from J, the gap between germline ends came to 15 bases. The germline CDR1 and CDR2 sequences are MGHDK and SYGVNS. CDR3 amino acids: CASSVTGSGNTF. CDR3 coding DNA: TGTGCCAGCAGTGTCACAGGCTCTGGAAACACCTTC.

With respect to this clonotype: A much larger clonotype is one base distant, so this may be a read error. The chain employs TRBV5-1 and TRBJ1-1; D may be TRBD1 (5 bases). Germline-derived CDR1 and CDR2 are SGHRS and YFSETQ. Trimming cost V 2 bases and J 11 bases, with 10 bases left between them. The CDR3 sequence is 11 residues long. CDR3 DNA: TGCGCCAGCAGCTTCGGGGCCAGGGCTTTCTTT. Its protein is CASSFGARAFF.

The table lists this clonotype with a few counts. This rearrangement joins TRBV10-3 to TRBJ1-2; D ambiguous. This CDR3 region has 13 residues. V was pared by 3 bases and J by 4 bases, with 9 bases between. Germline values: CDR1 ENHRY, CDR2 SYGVKD. Written as DNA, the CDR3 is TGTGCCATCAGTGATAGGAAGAGCTATGGCTACACCTTC. It is translated as CAISDRKSYGYTF.

In its sample, this clonotype was seen a few times. The rearrangement joins TRBV12-3 or TRBV12-4 to TRBJ1-5, with TRBD1 as a possible D gene (5 bases). The germline V and J ends were trimmed by 6 bases and 4 bases, with 16 bases remaining between them. The CDR3 has 15 residues. The CDR3 here is CASSLSDGANQPQHF. CDR3 nucleotides: TGTGCCAGCAGCCTATCTGATGGGGCTAATCAGCCCCAGCATTTT.